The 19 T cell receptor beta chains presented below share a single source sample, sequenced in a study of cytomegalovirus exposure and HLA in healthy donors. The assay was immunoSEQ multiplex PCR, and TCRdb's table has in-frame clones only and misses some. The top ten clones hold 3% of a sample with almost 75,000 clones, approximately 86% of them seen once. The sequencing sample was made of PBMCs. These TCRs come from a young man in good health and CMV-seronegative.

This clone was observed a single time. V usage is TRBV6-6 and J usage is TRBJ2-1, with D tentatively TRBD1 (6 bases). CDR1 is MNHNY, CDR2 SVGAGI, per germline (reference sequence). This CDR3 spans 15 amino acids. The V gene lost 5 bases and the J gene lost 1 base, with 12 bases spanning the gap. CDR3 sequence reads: CASSPLGASYNEQFF. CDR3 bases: TGTGCCAGCAGTCCATTGGGGGCGTCCTACAATGAGCAGTTCTTC.

CDR3 protein: CASSFKLVADTQYF. The CDR3 DNA sequence: TGTGCCAGCAGCTTCAAACTAGTTGCAGATACGCAGTATTTT. This chain joins TRBV7-2 and TRBJ2-3; tentatively, D is TRBD2 (5 bases). The V gene's germline CDR1 is SGHTA and CDR2 FQGNSA. V was clipped by 3 bases and J by 4 bases, with 11 bases between them. The CDR3 contains 14 residues.

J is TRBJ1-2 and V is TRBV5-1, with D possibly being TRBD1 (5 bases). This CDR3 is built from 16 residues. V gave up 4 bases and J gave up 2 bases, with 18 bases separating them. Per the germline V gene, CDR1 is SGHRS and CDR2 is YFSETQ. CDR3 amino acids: CASSPIGVSANYGYTF. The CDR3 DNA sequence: TGCGCCAGCAGCCCCATAGGGGTTTCGGCGAACTATGGCTACACCTTC. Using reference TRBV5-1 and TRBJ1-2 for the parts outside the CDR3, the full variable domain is KAGVTQTPRYLIKTRGQQVTLSCSPISGHRSVSWYQQTPGQGLQFLFEYFSETQRNKGNFPGRFSGRQFSNSRSEMNVSTLELGDSALYLCASSPIGVSANYGYTFGSGTRLTVV.

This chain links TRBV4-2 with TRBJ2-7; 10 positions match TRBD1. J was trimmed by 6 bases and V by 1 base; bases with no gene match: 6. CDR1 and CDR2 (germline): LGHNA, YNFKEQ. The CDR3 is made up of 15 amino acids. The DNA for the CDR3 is TGTGCCAGCAGCCAAGGGGCGGGACAGGGGCCCGAGCAGTACTTC. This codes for CASSQGAGQGPEQYF.

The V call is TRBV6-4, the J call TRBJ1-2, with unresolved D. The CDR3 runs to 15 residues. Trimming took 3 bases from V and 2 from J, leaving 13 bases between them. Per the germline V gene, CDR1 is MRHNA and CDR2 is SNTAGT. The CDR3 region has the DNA TGTGCCAGCAGTGAAGGCGGCGGAGGCAACTATGGCTACACCTTC. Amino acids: CASSEGGGGNYGYTF.

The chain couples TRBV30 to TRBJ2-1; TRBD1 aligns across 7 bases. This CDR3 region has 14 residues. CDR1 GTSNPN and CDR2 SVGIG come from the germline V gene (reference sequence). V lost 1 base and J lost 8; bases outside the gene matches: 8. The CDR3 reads CAWSEGAILDEQFF. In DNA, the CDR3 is TGTGCCTGGAGTGAGGGGGCGATTTTGGATGAGCAGTTCTTC.

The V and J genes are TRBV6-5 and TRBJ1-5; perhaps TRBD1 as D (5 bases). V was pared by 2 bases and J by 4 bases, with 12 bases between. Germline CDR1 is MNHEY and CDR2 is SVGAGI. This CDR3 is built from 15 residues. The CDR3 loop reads CASSYASGLNQPQHF. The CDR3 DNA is TGTGCCAGCAGTTACGCCTCAGGGTTGAATCAGCCCCAGCATTTT.

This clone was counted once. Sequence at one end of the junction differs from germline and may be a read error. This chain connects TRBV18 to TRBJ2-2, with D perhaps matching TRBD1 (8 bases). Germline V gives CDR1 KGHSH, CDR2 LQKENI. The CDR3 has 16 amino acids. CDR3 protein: CASSPQAGQVDGELFF. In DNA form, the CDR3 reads TGTGCCAGCTCTCCACAAGCGGGACAGGTTGACGGGGAGCTGTTTTTT.

The CDR3 sequence is CASSGTAGIEQYV. The CDR3 DNA reads TGTGCCAGCAGTGGTACCGCAGGGATCGAGCAGTACGTC. The V gene is TRBV2, the J gene TRBJ2-7, with a tentative D call TRBD1 (5 bases). This CDR3 comprises 13 residues. V was trimmed by 4 bases and J by 6 bases, leaving 13 bases between them. Germline CDR1 SNHLY, CDR2 FYNNEI.

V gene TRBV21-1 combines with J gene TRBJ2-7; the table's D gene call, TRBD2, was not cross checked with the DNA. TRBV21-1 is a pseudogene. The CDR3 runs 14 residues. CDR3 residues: CASAYSGGIPRRYV. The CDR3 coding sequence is TGTGCCAGCGCCTATAGCGGGGGGATCCCGAGACGGTACGTC.

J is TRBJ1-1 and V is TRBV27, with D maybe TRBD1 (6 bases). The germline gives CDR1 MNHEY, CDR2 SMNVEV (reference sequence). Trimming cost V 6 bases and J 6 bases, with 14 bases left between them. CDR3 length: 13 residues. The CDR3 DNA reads TGTGCCAGCAGCCATAAACAGGGATCTGAAGCTTTCTTT. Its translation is CASSHKQGSEAFF.

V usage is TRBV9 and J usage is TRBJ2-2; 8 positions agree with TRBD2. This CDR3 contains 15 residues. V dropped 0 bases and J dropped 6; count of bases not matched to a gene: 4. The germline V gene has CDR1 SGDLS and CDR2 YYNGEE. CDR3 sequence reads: CASSVAVSGAGELFF. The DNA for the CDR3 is TGTGCCAGCAGCGTAGCGGTTAGCGGGGCCGGGGAGCTGTTTTTT.

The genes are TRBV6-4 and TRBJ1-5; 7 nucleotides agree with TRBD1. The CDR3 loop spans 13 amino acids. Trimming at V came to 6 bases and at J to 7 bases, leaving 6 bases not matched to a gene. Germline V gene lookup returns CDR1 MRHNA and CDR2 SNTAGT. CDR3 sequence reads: CASSPQGEQPQHF. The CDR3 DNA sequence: TGTGCCAGCAGCCCTCAGGGGGAGCAGCCCCAGCATTTT.

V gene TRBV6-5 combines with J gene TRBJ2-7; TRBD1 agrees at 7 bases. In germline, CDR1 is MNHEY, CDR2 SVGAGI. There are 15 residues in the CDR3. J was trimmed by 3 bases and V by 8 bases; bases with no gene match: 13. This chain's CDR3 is CASRRTGETHYEQYF. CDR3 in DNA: TGTGCCAGCCGCAGGACAGGCGAGACCCACTACGAGCAGTACTTC.

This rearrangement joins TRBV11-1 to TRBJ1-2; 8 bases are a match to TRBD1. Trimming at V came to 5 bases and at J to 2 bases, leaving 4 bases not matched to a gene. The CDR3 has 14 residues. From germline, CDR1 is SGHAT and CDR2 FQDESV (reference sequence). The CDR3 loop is CASSPRDRNYGYTF. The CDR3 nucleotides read TGTGCCAGCAGCCCCCGGGACAGGAACTATGGCTACACCTTC. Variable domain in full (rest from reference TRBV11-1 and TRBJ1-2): EAEVAQSPRYKITEKSQAVAFWCDPISGHATLYWYRQILGQGPELLVQFQDESVVDDSQLPKDRFSAERLKGVDSTLKIQPAELGDSAMYLCASSPRDRNYGYTFGSGTRLTVV.

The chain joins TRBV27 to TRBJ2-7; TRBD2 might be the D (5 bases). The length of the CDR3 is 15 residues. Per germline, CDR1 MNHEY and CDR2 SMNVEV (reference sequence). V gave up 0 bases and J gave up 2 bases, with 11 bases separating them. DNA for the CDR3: TGTGCCAGCAGTTTATCTCCCGGAGGACCCTACGAGCAGTACTTC. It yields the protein CASSLSPGGPYEQYF.

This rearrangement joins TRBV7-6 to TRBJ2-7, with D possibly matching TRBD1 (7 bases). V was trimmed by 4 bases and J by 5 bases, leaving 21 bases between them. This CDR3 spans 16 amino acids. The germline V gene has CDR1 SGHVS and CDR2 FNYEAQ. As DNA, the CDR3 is TGTGCCAGCAGCTCACTCTCCGACAGGGACTCGCACGAGCAGTACTTC. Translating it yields CASSSLSDRDSHEQYF.

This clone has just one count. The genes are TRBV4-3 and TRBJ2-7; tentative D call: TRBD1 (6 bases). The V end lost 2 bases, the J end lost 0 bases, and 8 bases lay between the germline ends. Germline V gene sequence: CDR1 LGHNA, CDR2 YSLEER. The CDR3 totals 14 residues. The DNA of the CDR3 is TGCGCCAGCAGCCAAAGGACAGACTCCTACGAGCAGTACTTC. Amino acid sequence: CASSQRTDSYEQYF.

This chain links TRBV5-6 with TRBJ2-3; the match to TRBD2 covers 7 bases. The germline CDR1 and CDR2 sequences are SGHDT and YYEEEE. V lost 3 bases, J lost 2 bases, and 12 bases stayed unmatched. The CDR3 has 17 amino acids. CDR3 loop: CASSSYQRDEYTDTQYF. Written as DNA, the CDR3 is TGTGCCAGCAGCTCGTACCAGCGGGATGAGTACACAGATACGCAGTATTTT.